Sequencing of this T cell receptor (beta chain) was carried out in a study of siplizumab effects on memory and regulatory T cells (dated by TCRdb to between 2019 and 2020). For context, the study as a whole: The study examined how the anti-CD2 antibody siplizumab affects alloreactive T-cell subsets in allogeneic mixed lymphocyte reactions built from human PBMCs.

Library preparation employed the immunoSEQ multiplex PCR assay. Each sample had 85,000 to 100,000 TCR templates assayed by the deep sequencing platform. Genomic DNA extracted from sorted T cells was the material used for TCRbeta CDR3 sequencing. For the original study's pipeline: The R programming language was used for clonal analysis of TCRbeta CDR3 data. Unstimulated samples were compared with post-reaction CFSE-low samples to define alloreactive CD4+ and CD8+ clones. Regulatory or non-regulatory origin of alloreactive CD4+ clones was assigned by matching sequences to the sorted unstimulated Treg and non-Treg repertoires. What TCRdb holds here is the immuneACCESS table cut down to in-frame rearrangements. Part of the clones is not present; checked against another copy, under half of the missing clones reflect an unresolved V gene, and the others are unexplained. That table furnishes V, J and clone size, whereas the DNA furnished D and trimming. In all, the sample holds 75,000 to 100,000 clones, and over 90% of those were seen once. Of the sample, roughly 1.3% is held by the ten largest clones.

Overall study outcomes, separate from this receptor: The cumulative frequency of alloreactive sequences that could be traced back to unstimulated CD4+ memory T cells was significantly reduced by siplizumab. Greater diversity appeared to be present in unstimulated naive T cells than in memory T cells, and a substantial contribution to the alloresponse seemed to be made by naive cells. Because sequences below about 10^-5 frequency were poorly captured, only a minor fraction of alloreactive clones could be mapped to unstimulated subsets. Roughly 80-97% of proliferating CD4+ or CD8+ clones could not be assigned a naive or memory phenotype. The suppressive function of proliferating Tregs from siplizumab cultures was not functionally confirmed. In reactions with siplizumab, an average of about 69% of mappable alloreactive CD4+ clones were Treg-derived, compared with 25% to 30% in control reactions.

As regards this clone: The clone's antigen remains unknown. The record has no base qualities; no much larger clone is one base away.

Sorted unstimulated T cells and proliferating T cells recovered from mixed lymphocyte reactions underwent TCRbeta CDR3 sequencing. Fresh whole blood from 9 to 10 HLA-typed healthy donors served as the source for isolating PBMCs. To map where alloreactive clones came from, unstimulated CD4+ non-regulatory T cells were FACS-sorted. This TCR derives from a human donor in good health. Sequenced material: non-Treg CD4+ T cells sorted from blood. Read against the paper, the sample's cell subset or site label means: FACS-sorted unstimulated CD4+ non-regulatory T cells.

CDR3 sequence: CASSDRRGDRATEQYF. The sequenced DNA: TGTGCCAGCAGTGATCGACGGGGGGACAGGGCCACCGAGCAGTACTTC. Recombination linked TRBV6-1 to TRBJ2-7, with TRBD1 matching 9 junction bases. For this chain, trimming is 3 bases at the V end and 6 bases at the J end, and the number of junction bases without a gene match is 12. Looking up the germline V gene yields CDR1 MNHNS and CDR2 SASEGT. Counted from cysteine to phenylalanine, this CDR3 has 16 amino acids. Just the 48-base CDR3 DNA is kept, in frame starting at base 1.